The clone carrying this T cell receptor (beta chain) was counted once. This CDR3 region has 12 residues. The V end was cut by 1 base, the J end by 4 bases, with 4 bases between. The germline V gene has CDR1 SGHAT and CDR2 FQNNGV. The data derive from a study of control samples from healthy donors and cancer patients. The repertoire was sequenced with immunoSEQ multiplex PCR; TCRdb's copy has only in-frame clones and lacks some. The sample has 70,000 or so clones, roughly 84% seen once. The chain joins TRBV11-2 to TRBJ2-5, with D uncertain. This TCR was sampled from a man over 45 in good health. The specimen sequenced was blood. The CDR3, as DNA: TGTGCCAGCAGCTTAGCCCGAGAGACCCAGTACTTC. Translating it yields CASSLARETQYF.